This T cell receptor (beta chain) appears in the sequencing data of a study of human T cells and chemical hapten exposure. Study results and limitations: Expanded TCR sets contained significantly more large CDR3 similarity clusters than controls.

This clonotype has more than one count but fewer than ten. Its antigen is as yet unknown. CDR1 is MDHEN and CDR2 is SYDVKM in the germline V gene. V was cut by 3 bases and J by 0 bases, with 10 bases left in between. This CDR3 is built from 15 residues. Time point of the sample: patch test 3, about 24 weeks after DPC sensitization. Treatment denoted: therapeutic diphenylcyclopropenone sensitization with weekly scalp DPC. In TCRdb, the RACE reads were re-called with MiXCR into one record per CDR3 protein. This table has some 96,000 distinct CDR3 sequences, less than 35% appearing once. The starting material was whole blood, obtained in connection with sensitization to the hapten diphenylcyclopropenone (DPC). This clonotype was sampled from a man in his forties with alopecia areata. Some clones in this sample may be carry-over from other donors' samples. The chain combines TRBV28 with TRBJ2-3; no definite D call. CDR3 in DNA: TGTGCCAGCAGTTTCTCGGTACCTAGCACAGATACGCAGTATTTT. This sequence encodes CASSFSVPSTDTQYF. Complete variable domain (other parts from reference TRBV28 and TRBJ2-3): DVKVTQSSRYLVKRTGEKVFLECVQDMDHENMFWYRQDPGLGLRLIYFSYDVKMKEKGDIPEGYSVSREKKERFSLILESASTNQTSMYLCASSFSVPSTDTQYFGPGTRLTVL.